Listed below are T cell receptor beta chains from one sample, sequenced in a study of beta chain features in type 1 diabetes. This table comes from immunoSEQ multiplex PCR, and its TCRdb copy is limited to in-frame clones, with some not included. The table has approximately 240,000 clones, 16% seen once. Sequencing used naive CD4+ T cells from blood. The receptors stem from a man aged 25-40 years with type 1 diabetes. CDR3s include the opening cysteine and the closing phenylalanine or tryptophan. The order of the fields is J gene, V gene, CDR3 protein.

j_gene: TRBJ2-1; v_gene: TRBV30; CDR3aa: CASSRETPEQFF
j_gene: TRBJ2-1; v_gene: TRBV7-2; CDR3aa: CASSIQGREQFF
j_gene: TRBJ2-5; v_gene: TRBV7-3; CDR3aa: CASSSGQGRQETQYF
j_gene: TRBJ1-2; v_gene: TRBV29-1; CDR3aa: CSVARAGPRQYGYTF
j_gene: TRBJ1-1; v_gene: TRBV27; CDR3aa: CASSLNGGNTEAFF
j_gene: TRBJ2-7; v_gene: TRBV29-1; CDR3aa: CSVGRNPLIYEQYF
j_gene: TRBJ2-7; v_gene: TRBV28; CDR3aa: CASTSAGYEQYF
j_gene: TRBJ2-1; v_gene: TRBV6-6; CDR3aa: CASTKGTSNEQFF
j_gene: TRBJ2-5; v_gene: TRBV30; CDR3aa: CAWGLADQETQYF
j_gene: TRBJ2-1; v_gene: TRBV30; CDR3aa: CAWERGGGNEQFF
j_gene: TRBJ1-1; v_gene: TRBV29-1; CDR3aa: CSGRLQSRTEAFF
j_gene: TRBJ2-2; v_gene: TRBV7-2; CDR3aa: CASNSPDTARTGELFF
j_gene: TRBJ2-1; v_gene: TRBV4-2; CDR3aa: CASSHGQGNSEQFF
j_gene: TRBJ2-1; v_gene: TRBV7-7; CDR3aa: CASSFGDNNEQFF
j_gene: TRBJ1-2; v_gene: TRBV9; CDR3aa: CASSVGTESGYTF
j_gene: TRBJ2-7; v_gene: TRBV30; CDR3aa: CAWALGNHEQYF
j_gene: TRBJ2-6; v_gene: TRBV27; CDR3aa: CASSSPGGANVLTF
j_gene: TRBJ2-1; v_gene: TRBV5-4; CDR3aa: CASSPGQGRYNEQFF
j_gene: TRBJ2-7; v_gene: TRBV11-2; CDR3aa: CASRAGTSPYEQYF
j_gene: TRBJ2-2; v_gene: TRBV18; CDR3aa: CASSPTGELFF
j_gene: TRBJ1-2; v_gene: TRBV6-5; CDR3aa: CASRTQGRNGYTF